This TCR beta chain was found in a study of long-term antiretroviral therapy in people with HIV. Note on this clone: Its antigen is unidentified.

Germline V lookup: CDR1 SGHRS, CDR2 YFSETQ. Trimming removed 4 bases from V and 5 bases from J, with 11 bases in between. The CDR3 runs to 13 residues. Study-level findings and limits: Nothing was known about ART adherence, viral resistance or changes in therapy. From about 2003 to 2018, blood was obtained, possibly while participants received older ART regimens.

The run of the v3.0 immunoSEQ assay was at survey level. Sequencing was performed with immunoSEQ multiplex PCR; in TCRdb, only in-frame clones are kept and a portion is missing. Here the sample spans roughly 17,000 clones, 91% being singletons. Every specimen provided roughly 1-10 million cryopreserved PBMC before DNA extraction took place. The chain is built from TRBV5-1 and TRBJ2-3; no clear D gene. The TCR originated in a man aged 50 or older with HIV. The sample was unsorted PBMCs, taken 3 years after starting antiretroviral therapy. The CDR3, as DNA: TGCGCCAGCAGCCCAACTAACGAAGATACGCAGTATTTT. Amino acids: CASSPTNEDTQYF.